This T cell receptor (beta chain) was captured by sequencing in a study of T cell changes during pregnancy in multiple sclerosis (dated by TCRdb to about 2019). Describing the broader study: Changes in the T cell repertoire over the course of pregnancy were examined in this study in women with multiple sclerosis.

Receptors were amplified or captured by the immunoSEQ multiplex PCR assay. TCRdb limited this immuneACCESS table to in-frame rearrangements with V and J called. A share of clones is missing; checked studies link under half to unresolved V genes, and the rest is unexplained. The sample table contains more than 30,000 clones; only one count was recorded for about 93% of them. Clones ranked in the top ten supply about 0.4% of the sample. As concerns this clone: Its antigen is currently not known. No much larger clone exists at a distance of one base, and base qualities are not known.

The germline V gene supplies CDR1 SGHTA and CDR2 FQGNSA. The CDR3 has 16 amino acids, counting the end cysteine and phenylalanine. The only DNA kept is the CDR3, 48 bases in frame from the first base. V and J are truncated by 3 bases and 1 base respectively, leaving an intervening sequence of 13 bases. Recombination linked TRBV7-2 to TRBJ1-5; D gene: possibly TRBD1, on 6 matching bases. This sample comprised CD4+ T cells from peripheral blood mononuclear cells, obtained in the third trimester of pregnancy. The receptor was isolated from a female donor in good health, enrolled as a control in a pregnancy study. The CDR3 has the sequence CASSFSGRGSNQPQHF. The nucleotide sequence reads as follows: TGTGCCAGCAGCTTCTCCGGCAGGGGAAGCAATCAGCCCCAGCATTTT.